The sequence of this T cell receptor (beta chain) was determined in a study of regulatory T cells in long-lasting Graves disease. As for the study in general: Antithyroid drugs had been taken by newly diagnosed Graves' patients for under 3 months.

Time point of the sample: newly diagnosed GD, antithyroid drugs for less than 3 months. Isolated PBMC RNA provided the starting material for the TCR library. Relying on iRepertoire HTBI primers and Arm-PCR of CDR3 regions, the team built TCR beta libraries. TCRdb itself ran the multiplex PCR reads through MiXCR, one entry per CDR3 protein. Counted here are approximately 460,000 distinct CDR3 sequences, 16% occurring once; the ten biggest clones make up about 10%. Concerning this clonotype: This may be a read error, as it is one base from a much larger clone.

The CDR3 totals 20 residues. Germline V gives CDR1 LGHDT, CDR2 YNNKEL (reference sequence). These same records also appear under a second study, on T cells in Graves' hyperthyroidism and ophthalmopathy. That report adds: Patients counted as stable if ophthalmopathy did not develop within 18 months. Blood shared most expanded thyroid clonotypes above 0.001. The authors' 13 V-J model separated ophthalmopathy from stable hyperthyroidism.

This TCR derives from a woman aged 25 to 39 with Graves disease. Sequenced here: peripheral blood mononuclear cells (PBMCs), sampled at new diagnosis, from a patient treated with antithyroid drugs. V usage is TRBV3-1 and J usage is TRBJ2-5; 7 bases are a match to TRBD2. The CDR3 spells CASSQEGYRRERRVQETRYF. As DNA, the CDR3 is TGTGCCAGCAGCCAAGAAGGCTATCGGCGGGAGAGGAGGGTTCAAGAGACCCGGTACTTC.